The clone carrying this TCR beta chain was counted a few times. Other DNA sequences within the sample encode an identical CDR3. The record originates from a study of shared clonotypes between healthy human individuals. For the study at large: Donors consisted of a couple of women and a few men between 18 and 49.

The CDR3 runs to 13 residues. Unmatched junction bases numbered 5, after V lost 6 bases and J lost 5 bases. Per the germline V gene, CDR1 is MNHNS and CDR2 is SASEGT. Every subset had its genomic DNA shared out evenly among several immunoSEQ plates. The authors loaded about 200 ng DNA, some 32,000 T cell genomes, into sorted-subset replicate PCRs. Only in-frame clones appear in the TCRdb table, and some are missing; sequencing was by immunoSEQ multiplex PCR. Here the sample spans 850,000 to 1,200,000 clones, around four fifths being singletons. Material for sequencing was memory CD4+ T cells sorted from blood. Noted subset: CD45RA-negative fraction. The sequence was obtained from a man aged 18 to 29 in good health. The chain carries TRBV6-1 and TRBJ1-1; 8 bases agree with TRBD1. CDR3: CASSDRGRTEAFF. CDR3 sequence (DNA): TGTGCCAGCAGCGACAGGGGCAGGACTGAAGCTTTCTTT.